The rows below give T cell receptor beta chains drawn from one sample of a study of human T cells and chemical hapten exposure. TCRdb re-called the RACE reads with MiXCR, one entry per CDR3 protein. The sample consists of 85,000 or so distinct CDR3 sequences, roughly 10% of them appearing once. Sequencing used whole blood, obtained in connection with sensitization to the hapten diphenylcyclopropenone (DPC). These receptors were obtained from a woman aged 45 to 65 with alopecia areata. Some clones in this sample may be carry-over from other donors' samples. The CDR3 runs from the conserved cysteine through the conserved F or W. The D gene is left open where the match is weak. Part of the rows lack a size; the others show once, few, many or a class for expanded clones.

DNA	CDR3	V	J	D	size
TGTGCCAGCAGTTTGGCGGGGACTCCAACCTACAATGAGCAGTTCTTC	CASSLAGTPTYNEQFF	TRBV28	TRBJ2-1	NA	few
TGTGCCAGCAGCTCCTATGGGGGAGGCGGGGTCCGGCAAGAGACCCAGTACTTC	CASSSYGGGGVRQETQYF	TRBV7-3	TRBJ2-5	NA	few
TGTGCCAGCAGCCCTCAGACAGTCATGAACACTGAAGCTTTCTTT	CASSPQTVMNTEAFF	TRBV9	TRBJ1-1	NA	NA
TGTGCCAGCAGGACCGGGACAAATCAGCCCCAGCATTTT	CASRTGTNQPQHF	TRBV2	TRBJ1-5	NA	NA
TGTGCCAGCAGTGAGGCGGACAATGAGCAGTTCTTC	CASSEADNEQFF	TRBV2	TRBJ2-1	NA	NA
TGTGCCAGTAGTAAAGTTGGGGGCAATCAGCCCCAGCATTTT	CASSKVGGNQPQHF	TRBV19	TRBJ1-5	NA	many
TGTGCCATCAGTGAGTCGCACAGCAATCAGCCCCAGCATTTT	CAISESHSNQPQHF	TRBV10-3	TRBJ1-5	NA	NA
TGTGCCAGCCTAAACTCTGGGGCCAACGTCCTGACTTTC	CASLNSGANVLTF	TRBV19	TRBJ2-6	NA	few
TGTGCCAGCACCTTCGGGGGGGCGCGCACTGAAGCTTTCTTT	CASTFGGARTEAFF	TRBV28	TRBJ1-1	NA	many
TGCAGCGTCTTACAGGGAGTCCAAGAGACCCAGTACTTC	CSVLQGVQETQYF	TRBV29-1	TRBJ2-5	NA	NA
TGTGCCAGTTTGGGGGGTTTCTACGAGCAGTACTTC	CASLGGFYEQYF	TRBV28	TRBJ2-7	NA	NA
TGTGCCAGCAGTCCCCTTCCGAACAGGGGGAAGGCCGGGGAGCTGTTTTTT	CASSPLPNRGKAGELFF	TRBV27	TRBJ2-2	TRBD1	many
TGCAGTGCCCGACCAGTTTTATATGGCTACACCTTC	CSARPVLYGYTF	TRBV20-1	TRBJ1-2	NA	many
TGTGCCAGCAGATCAGGGGCCTGGGAGCAGTACTTC	CASRSGAWEQYF	TRBV2	TRBJ2-7	NA	NA
TGTGCCAGCAGCCGGGGACAGGGTGCAACTAATGAAAAACTGTTTTTT	CASSRGQGATNEKLFF	TRBV11-1	TRBJ1-4	TRBD1	few
TGTGCCAGCAGTGGAACGGGGGAAAACACCGGGGAGCTGTTTTTT	CASSGTGENTGELFF	TRBV25-1	TRBJ2-2	NA	NA